Below, 8 T cell receptor beta chains from the same sample are listed, as sequenced in a study of CD8+ T cells in alopecia areata. The sequencing template was cDNA reverse transcribed from extracted RNA. Using immunoSEQ multiplex PCR, the repertoire was profiled, and TCRdb retains in-frame clones only, with some absent. Of 130,000 or so clones in the sample, 86% were seen once. The treatment was: oral pan-JAK inhibitor, 5-10 mg twice daily. Material: CD8+ T cells sorted from blood, obtained at week 4, from a patient treated with tofacitinib. The receptors originated from a human donor with alopecia areata.

The chain uses TRBV29-1 and TRBJ2-7; 7 bases map to TRBD1. CDR1 SQVTM and CDR2 ANQGSEA come from the germline V gene. The CDR3 runs 13 residues. V trimming: 2 bases; J trimming: 4 bases; junction bases outside the gene matches: 5. Here the CDR3 DNA reads TGCAGCGTTGAAACAGGGGAGCTTTACGAGCAGTACTTC. Its protein product is CSVETGELYEQYF.

The genes are TRBV4-1 and TRBJ2-1; TRBD2 agrees at 9 bases. The V gene's germline CDR1 is MGHRA and CDR2 YSYEKL. The CDR3 runs to 16 residues. Trimming at V came to 4 bases and at J to 8 bases, leaving 12 bases not matched to a gene. The CDR3 protein is CASSLLLGGGVDEQFF. The CDR3 region has the DNA TGCGCCAGCAGCCTCCTGTTAGGCGGGGGGGTGGATGAGCAGTTCTTC.

This chain uses TRBV6-5 with TRBJ1-2; D perhaps matches TRBD1 (5 bases). Germline CDR1 is MNHEY and CDR2 is SVGAGI. Trimming took off 0 bases at V and 8 bases at J, with 10 bases between the two ends. The CDR3 spans 13 residues. The CDR3 here is CASSYSRGDGYTF. CDR3 coding DNA: TGTGCCAGCAGTTACTCGAGAGGGGACGGCTACACCTTC.

The chain joins TRBV9 to TRBJ2-7; D gene ambiguous. Trimming left V 0 bases short and J 2 bases short, with 9 bases between. The length of the CDR3 is 14 residues. Per germline, CDR1 SGDLS and CDR2 YYNGEE. CDR3 sequence (DNA): TGTGCCAGCAGCGTAGTCCCGGAAGCCTACGAGCAGTACTTC. Encoded protein: CASSVVPEAYEQYF.

This chain links TRBV5-1 with TRBJ2-1; D unresolved. Germline CDR1 reads SGHRS; CDR2 reads YFSETQ. The CDR3 extends over 15 amino acids. V gave up 7 bases and J gave up 0 bases, with 14 bases separating them. Here the CDR3 reads CASQEPTVSYNEQFF. The CDR3 DNA sequence: TGCGCCAGCCAAGAACCAACAGTCTCCTACAATGAGCAGTTCTTC.

The chain joins TRBV28 to TRBJ2-7; D gene unclear. In germline, CDR1 is MDHEN, CDR2 SYDVKM. This CDR3 spans 13 amino acids. Trimming took off 3 bases at V and 2 bases at J, with 8 bases between the two ends. The CDR3 nucleotides are TGTGCCAGCAGTTTGACGGGTGCCTACGAGCAGTACTTC. Translating it yields CASSLTGAYEQYF. Variable domain in full (rest from reference TRBV28 and TRBJ2-7): DVKVTQSSRYLVKRTGEKVFLECVQDMDHENMFWYRQDPGLGLRLIYFSYDVKMKEKGDIPEGYSVSREKKERFSLILESASTNQTSMYLCASSLTGAYEQYFGPGTRLTVT.

The CDR3 loop reads CASIIEAPYEQYF. The CDR3 coding sequence is TGTGCCAGCATCATAGAGGCGCCCTACGAGCAGTACTTC. The chain couples TRBV5-6 to TRBJ2-7; no clear D. V was cut by 6 bases and J by 2 bases, with 12 bases left in between. The CDR3 sequence is 13 residues long. Germline lookup yields CDR1 SGHDT and CDR2 YYEEEE.

This chain uses TRBV5-4 with TRBJ2-7; 7 nucleotides line up with TRBD2. In germline, CDR1 is SGHNT, CDR2 YYREEE (reference sequence). The J segment lost 3 bases and the V segment lost 3 bases, leaving 6 bases of the junction unmatched. This CDR3 is built from 14 residues. The CDR3 nucleotides read TGTGCCAGCAGCTCCAGCGGGGAAGACTACGAGCAGTACTTC. Translation gives CASSSSGEDYEQYF.